The 30 T cell receptor beta chains presented below share a single source sample, sequenced in a study of CDR3 diversity in severe acne. Each CDR3 protein gets one entry after TCRdb re-called the PCR reads with MiXCR. This table holds over 70,000 distinct CDR3 sequences, approximately 51% found once. The sequenced material came from blood. The source of these receptors is a male donor in good health, without acne.

This rearrangement joins TRBV6-5 to TRBJ2-2; 8 positions match TRBD1. Germline CDR1 MNHEY, CDR2 SVGAGI. CDR3 length: 14 residues. The V and J ends lost 2 bases and 8 bases, in that order; junction bases with no gene match: 4. In DNA, the CDR3 is TGTGCCAGCAGTTACGGGACAGGCAGAGGGGAGCTGTTTTTT. Its protein is CASSYGTGRGELFF.

The chain couples TRBV5-1 to TRBJ2-7, with D perhaps TRBD1 or TRBD2 (5 bases each). The CDR3 contains 12 residues. Per the germline V gene, CDR1 is SGHRS and CDR2 is YFSETQ. The V end lost 7 bases, the J end lost 5 bases, and 13 bases lay between the germline ends. The CDR3 sequence is CASHDSGHEQYF. CDR3 sequence (DNA): TGCGCCAGCCACGACAGCGGCCACGAGCAGTACTTC.

The chain carries TRBV29-1 and TRBJ2-7; TRBD2 matches 14 bases. J lost 5 bases, V lost 7 bases, and 10 bases had no gene match. The CDR3 runs 15 residues. CDR1 and CDR2 from the germline V gene are SQVTM and ANQGSEA. The CDR3 DNA reads TGCAGCGCCGGCAGACTAGCGGGAGGGCGGGACGAGCAGTACTTC. Its translation is CSAGRLAGGRDEQYF.

This clonotype turned up a few times. The V gene is TRBV5-1, the J gene TRBJ1-2; D not resolved. The CDR3 runs to 16 residues. Trimming shortened V by 0 bases and J by 8 bases, and 20 bases separated the two germline ends. Germline loops: CDR1 SGHRS, CDR2 YFSETQ. CDR3 loop: CASSLAMGLESGGYTF. The CDR3 DNA reads TGCGCCAGCAGCTTGGCCATGGGTTTGGAGTCCGGGGGCTACACCTTC.

This clonotype was detected a few times. V and J are TRBV24-1 and TRBJ2-5; the D gene could be TRBD1 or TRBD2 (5 bases each). Trimming pared 9 bases from V and 5 bases from J, leaving 15 bases between. Per germline, CDR1 KGHDR and CDR2 SFDVKD. The CDR3 extends over 13 amino acids. The CDR3 DNA follows: TGTGCCACCTCCGACGGGGCAAGGGAGACCCAGTACTTC. It yields the protein CATSDGARETQYF.

V usage is TRBV7-3 and J usage is TRBJ1-6; TRBD1 is a possible D gene (6 bases). V lost 8 bases and J 7 bases, leaving 9 bases between the germline ends. The germline V gene has CDR1 SGHTA and CDR2 FQGTGA. This CDR3 has 12 residues. CDR3 amino acids: CASGQLNSPLHF. The CDR3 DNA reads as TGTGCCAGCGGACAGCTAAATTCACCCCTCCACTTT.

This clonotype has ten or more counts. This chain uses TRBV12-3 or TRBV12-4 with TRBJ1-1; 9 bases are shared with TRBD1. CDR3 size: 15 residues. The V segment lost 5 bases and the J segment 4 bases; nucleotides outside the gene matches: 8. The CDR3 spells CASSILTGGITEAFF. In nucleotides, the CDR3 is TGTGCCAGCAGTATACTTACAGGGGGCATCACTGAAGCTTTCTTT.

A note on this clonotype: One junction end disagrees with the germline gene, perhaps due to a read error. The chain has TRBV28 and TRBJ1-2, with D uncertain. Germline CDR1 MDHEN, CDR2 SYDVKM. The CDR3 loop spans 14 amino acids. The CDR3 loop reads CASTPLNGAYGYTF. The CDR3 DNA reads TGTGCTAGCACCCCTTTAAACGGCGCCTATGGCTACACCTTC.

V usage is TRBV7-8 and J usage is TRBJ2-5, with 9 bases lining up with TRBD1. J lost 9 bases, V lost 1 base, and 9 bases had no gene match. CDR1 SGHVS and CDR2 FQNEAQ come from the germline V gene. The CDR3 is 15 residues long. In DNA, the CDR3 is TGTGCCAGCAGCTTAGAGGGACAGGGAATAGCGGCCCAGTACTTC. This translates into CASSLEGQGIAAQYF.

Notes on this clonotype: No DNA is shown, since the ends of the CDR3 on it are uncertain; the CDR3 is the one TCRdb lists. The V and J genes are TRBV25-1 and TRBJ2-1; the D call TRBD2 from the table was never checked on the DNA. Ends included, the CDR3 has 19 residues. Germline V gene data show CDR1 as MGHDK and CDR2 as SYGVNS. CDR3 amino acids: CACSARGLAGGKGINEQFF.

This clonotype was counted only a few times. Possible read error: a much larger clone is one base away. CDR3 DNA sequence: TGCGCCAGCAGCCTTTCACAGCAAGAGGCCCAGTACTTC. The encoded protein is CASSLSQQEAQYF. The chain is built from TRBV4-1 and TRBJ2-5; D uncertain. The CDR3 totals 13 residues. Germline-derived CDR1 and CDR2 are MGHRA and YSYEKL.

This rearrangement joins TRBV6-4 to TRBJ2-1; no firm D call. Germline V gene lookup returns CDR1 MRHNA and CDR2 SNTAGT. V lost 8 bases, J lost 8 bases, and 4 bases lay in between. The CDR3 consists of 9 residues. CDR3 coding DNA: TGTGCCAGCTGGGATGAGCAGTTCTTC. Translating it yields CASWDEQFF.

The chain is built from TRBV10-3 and TRBJ2-7; possibly TRBD1 for D (5 bases). The V end was cut by 6 bases, the J end by 4 bases, with 10 bases between. Germline V gene lookup returns CDR1 ENHRY and CDR2 SYGVKD. CDR3 length equals 12 residues. In DNA form, the CDR3 reads TGTGCCATCAGCCCGGACACTTACGAGCAGTACTTC. Translation gives CAISPDTYEQYF.

J is TRBJ1-2 and V is TRBV12-3 or TRBV12-4, with 8 nucleotides matching TRBD1. This CDR3 is 13 amino acids long. J lost 8 bases, V lost 1 base, and 3 bases had no gene match. The CDR3 loop is CASSLGTGFGYTF. CDR3 coding DNA: TGTGCCAGCAGTTTAGGGACAGGGTTCGGCTACACCTTC.

The J gene is TRBJ2-5, the V gene TRBV7-9; 7 bases are a match to TRBD2. The length of the CDR3 is 16 residues. The germline gives CDR1 SEHNR, CDR2 FQNEAQ (reference sequence). J was trimmed by 4 bases and V by 0 bases; bases with no gene match: 8. The CDR3 region is CASSLAGRIAGETQYF. DNA for the CDR3: TGTGCCAGCAGCTTAGCTGGCAGGATAGCGGGAGAGACCCAGTACTTC.

This clonotype occurred many times. V usage is TRBV5-1 and J usage is TRBJ2-4; TRBD2 aligns across 8 bases. V lost 4 bases to trimming and J lost 1 base; unmatched junction nucleotides: 13. Germline V lookup: CDR1 SGHRS, CDR2 YFSETQ. The CDR3 is made up of 18 amino acids. CDR3 protein: CASSAGLFGGAAKNIQYF. For the CDR3, the DNA is TGCGCCAGCAGCGCTGGATTATTCGGGGGGGCGGCCAAAAACATTCAGTACTTC.

The chain joins TRBV20-1 to TRBJ2-3, with 13 positions matching TRBD2. Germline V CDR1 and CDR2: DFQATT, SNEGSKA (reference sequence). This CDR3 is built from 19 residues. The J segment lost 2 bases and the V segment lost 4 bases, leaving 15 bases of the junction unmatched. CDR3 DNA sequence: TGCAGTGCTACCCCCCTGACTAGCGGGGGGCGAGTCTACACAGATACGCAGTATTTT. It encodes CSATPLTSGGRVYTDTQYF.

This clonotype was seen repeatedly, ten times or more. This chain links TRBV20-1 with TRBJ2-3; D possibly corresponds to TRBD2 (6 bases). V gave up 3 bases and J gave up 0 bases, with 16 bases separating them. The CDR3 extends over 16 amino acids. Germline-derived CDR1 and CDR2 are DFQATT and SNEGSKA (reference sequence). Here the CDR3 DNA reads TGCAGTGCTAGTCCCTTAGCGGCCTCTAGCACAGATACGCAGTATTTT. Residues: CSASPLAASSTDTQYF.

The chain is built from TRBV19 and TRBJ2-1; 8 bases line up with TRBD1. With 7 bases clipped from V and 0 bases from J, the junction kept 14 bases outside the gene matches. CDR3 length equals 18 residues. From germline, CDR1 is LNHDA and CDR2 SQIVND (reference sequence). CDR3: CASTADRAPKSSYNEQFF. The CDR3 nucleotides are TGTGCCAGTACTGCGGACAGGGCCCCCAAAAGCTCCTACAATGAGCAGTTCTTC.

This clonotype has only a few counts. Compared with germline, one end of the junction differs, possibly owing to a read error. This sequence joins TRBV2 and TRBJ2-7; no clear D. Per the germline V gene, CDR1 is SNHLY and CDR2 is FYNNEI. This CDR3 comprises 13 residues. The CDR3: CASSIRETYEQCF. CDR3 sequence (DNA): TGTGCCAGCAGTATAAGGGAAACCTACGAGCAGTGCTTC.

V usage is TRBV5-1 and J usage is TRBJ2-7; D is unclear. CDR1 is SGHRS, CDR2 YFSETQ, per germline. The CDR3 totals 13 residues. Trimming took off 1 base at V and 0 bases at J, with 5 bases between the two ends. CDR3 in DNA: TGCGCCAGCAGCTTGTCGTACTCCTACGAGCAGTACTTC. This sequence encodes CASSLSYSYEQYF. Together with reference TRBV5-1 and TRBJ2-7, the CDR3 gives the full variable domain: KAGVTQTPRYLIKTRGQQVTLSCSPISGHRSVSWYQQTPGQGLQFLFEYFSETQRNKGNFPGRFSGRQFSNSRSEMNVSTLELGDSALYLCASSLSYSYEQYFGPGTRLTVT.

The chain uses TRBV5-4 and TRBJ2-5; D remains ambiguous. The germline V and J ends were trimmed by 3 bases and 4 bases, with 16 bases remaining between them. The CDR3 contains 15 residues. The V gene's germline CDR1 is SGHNT and CDR2 YYREEE (reference sequence). The CDR3 sequence: CASSSAARAGETQYF. The CDR3 DNA sequence: TGTGCCAGCAGCTCCGCAGCGCGAGCTGGAGAGACCCAGTACTTC.

This clonotype was counted between two and nine times. CDR3: CASSLRDVNTEAFF. The CDR3 DNA is TGTGCCAGCAGCCTACGGGACGTTAACACTGAAGCTTTCTTT. The chain is built from TRBV2 and TRBJ1-1; D possibly corresponds to TRBD1 (5 bases). The germline CDR1 and CDR2 sequences are SNHLY and FYNNEI. There are 14 residues in the CDR3. Trimming pared 6 bases from V and 2 bases from J, leaving 13 bases between.

This clonotype was detected a few times. CDR3 nucleotides: TGCAGCGTTGAAGATCGGTATTCGAACACTGAAGCTTTCTTT. Translation gives CSVEDRYSNTEAFF. This chain joins TRBV29-1 and TRBJ1-1; D is unresolved. The V gene's germline CDR1 is SQVTM and CDR2 ANQGSEA. Trimming removed 0 bases from V and 1 base from J, with 9 bases in between. This CDR3 is built from 14 residues.

There are a few counts of this clonotype. This chain joins TRBV7-9 and TRBJ1-6; 9 bases match TRBD1. The junction had 6 bases not matched to a gene; V was cut back by 10 bases and J by 8 bases. Germline CDR1 reads SEHNR; CDR2 reads FQNEAQ (reference sequence). This CDR3 has 13 amino acids. CDR3 DNA: TGTGCCACAGCTCGACAGGGGGATTCACCCCTCCACTTT. Translation: CATARQGDSPLHF.

V and J are TRBV5-4 and TRBJ1-5, with 7 bases that match TRBD1. The CDR3 is 15 amino acids. Germline CDR1 and CDR2: SGHNT and YYREEE (reference sequence). V trimming: 4 bases; J trimming: 4 bases; junction bases outside the gene matches: 8. This CDR3 is CASSNRDSANQPQHF. In DNA form, the CDR3 reads TGTGCCAGCAGCAATCGGGACAGCGCAAATCAGCCCCAGCATTTT.

This clonotype was counted only a few times. At one end the junction does not follow the germline gene, possibly because of a read error. The V and J genes are TRBV9 and TRBJ2-3; D remains ambiguous. This CDR3 region has 12 residues. The germline V gene encodes CDR1 SGDLS and CDR2 YYNGEE. The chain's CDR3 is CASSGTTDTQYF. CDR3 sequence (DNA): TGTGCCAGCAGCGGGACCACAGATACACAGTATTTT.

This clonotype was seen more than once but under ten times. J is TRBJ1-3 and V is TRBV7-9; 7 bases fit TRBD1. With 5 bases clipped from V and 4 bases from J, the junction kept 8 bases outside the gene matches. The CDR3 length is 15 residues. Germline V lookup: CDR1 SEHNR, CDR2 FQNEAQ (reference sequence). The CDR3 sequence is CASSVGQAAGNTIYF. The CDR3 DNA is TGTGCCAGCAGCGTAGGACAGGCTGCCGGAAACACCATATATTTT. Looking up the rest from reference TRBV7-9 and TRBJ1-3 gives the full variable domain: DTGVSQNPRHKITKRGQNVTFRCDPISEHNRLYWYRQTLGQGPEFLTYFQNEAQLEKSRLLSDRFSAERPKGSFSTLEIQRTEQGDSAMYLCASSVGQAAGNTIYFGEGSWLTVV.

This sequence joins TRBV2 and TRBJ2-3, with 10 bases lining up with TRBD2. The CDR3 consists of 14 residues. J gave up 7 bases and V 8 bases, and 9 bases lay outside the gene matches. CDR1 is SNHLY and CDR2 is FYNNEI in the germline V gene. This CDR3 reads CASEPAGGPYTQYF. The DNA for the CDR3 is TGTGCCAGCGAACCAGCGGGGGGGCCATATACGCAGTATTTT.

At least ten counts were recorded for this clonotype. This chain connects TRBV27 to TRBJ2-7, with D perhaps TRBD1 or TRBD2 (5 bases each). The CDR3 totals 13 residues. Trimming pared 3 bases from V and 3 bases from J, leaving 9 bases between. Per the germline V gene, CDR1 is MNHEY and CDR2 is SMNVEV (reference sequence). The CDR3 spells CASSFSGSYEQYF. Written as DNA, the CDR3 is TGTGCCAGCAGTTTTTCAGGGAGCTACGAGCAGTACTTC.